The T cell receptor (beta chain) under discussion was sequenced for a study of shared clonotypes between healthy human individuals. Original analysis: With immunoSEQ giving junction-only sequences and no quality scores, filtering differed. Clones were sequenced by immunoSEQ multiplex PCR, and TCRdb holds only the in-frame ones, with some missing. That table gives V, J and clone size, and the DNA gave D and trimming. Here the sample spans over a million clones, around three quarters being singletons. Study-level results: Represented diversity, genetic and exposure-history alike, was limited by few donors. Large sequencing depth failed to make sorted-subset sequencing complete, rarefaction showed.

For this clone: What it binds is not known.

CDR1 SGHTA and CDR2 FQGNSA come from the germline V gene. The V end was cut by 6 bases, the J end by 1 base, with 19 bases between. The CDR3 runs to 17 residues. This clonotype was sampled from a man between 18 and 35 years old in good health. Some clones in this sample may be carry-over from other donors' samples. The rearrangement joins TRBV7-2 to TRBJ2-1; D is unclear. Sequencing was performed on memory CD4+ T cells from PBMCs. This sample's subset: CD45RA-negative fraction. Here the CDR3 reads CASRRKSDVRSYNEQFF. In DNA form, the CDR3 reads TGTGCCAGCAGACGGAAATCGGATGTGAGGTCCTACAATGAGCAGTTCTTC.